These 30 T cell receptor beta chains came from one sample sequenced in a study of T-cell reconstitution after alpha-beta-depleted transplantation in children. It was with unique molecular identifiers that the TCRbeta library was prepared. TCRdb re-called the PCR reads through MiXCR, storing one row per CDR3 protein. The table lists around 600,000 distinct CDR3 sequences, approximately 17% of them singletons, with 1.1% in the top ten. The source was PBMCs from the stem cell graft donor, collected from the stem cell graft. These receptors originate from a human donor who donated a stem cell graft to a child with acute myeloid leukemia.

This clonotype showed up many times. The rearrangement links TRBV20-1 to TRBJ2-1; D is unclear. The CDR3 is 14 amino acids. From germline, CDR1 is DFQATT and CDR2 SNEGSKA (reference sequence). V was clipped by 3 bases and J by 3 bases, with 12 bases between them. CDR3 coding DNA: TGCAGTGCTAGTGGTAGCCCAGACTACAATGAGCAGTTCTTC. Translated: CSASGSPDYNEQFF.

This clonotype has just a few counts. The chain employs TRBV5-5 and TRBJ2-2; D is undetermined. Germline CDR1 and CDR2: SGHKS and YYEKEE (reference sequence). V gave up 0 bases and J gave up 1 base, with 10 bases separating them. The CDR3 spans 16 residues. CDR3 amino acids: CASSLAPGLNTGELFF. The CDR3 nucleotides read TGTGCCAGCAGCTTGGCCCCCGGGTTGAACACCGGGGAGCTGTTTTTT.

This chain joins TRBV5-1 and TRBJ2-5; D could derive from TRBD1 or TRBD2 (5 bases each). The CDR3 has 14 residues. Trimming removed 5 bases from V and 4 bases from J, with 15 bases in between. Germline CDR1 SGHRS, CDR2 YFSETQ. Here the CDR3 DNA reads TGCGCCAGCAGGCCTTTGGGGGAAGGAGAGACCCAGTACTTC. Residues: CASRPLGEGETQYF.

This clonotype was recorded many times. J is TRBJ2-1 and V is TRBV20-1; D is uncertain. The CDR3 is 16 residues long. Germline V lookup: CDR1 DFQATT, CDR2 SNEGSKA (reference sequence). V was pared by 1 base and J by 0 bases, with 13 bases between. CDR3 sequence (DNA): TGCAGTGCTAGAGTCGTCGGGCTTGCCTCCTACAATGAGCAGTTCTTC. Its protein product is CSARVVGLASYNEQFF.

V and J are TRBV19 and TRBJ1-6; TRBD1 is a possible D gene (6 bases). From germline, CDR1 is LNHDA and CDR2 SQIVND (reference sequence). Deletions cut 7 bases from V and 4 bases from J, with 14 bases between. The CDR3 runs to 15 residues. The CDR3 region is CASKGGSPYNSPLHF. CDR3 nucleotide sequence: TGTGCCAGTAAGGGGGGGTCCCCGTATAATTCACCCCTCCACTTT.

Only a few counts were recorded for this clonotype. This CDR3 is CSARDLRRGASLDTQYF. CDR3 in DNA: TGCAGTGCTAGAGATCTAAGGCGGGGGGCAAGTCTAGATACGCAGTATTTT. This chain links TRBV20-1 with TRBJ2-3; 8 nucleotides line up with TRBD2. There are 17 residues in the CDR3. V shed 0 bases and J 5 bases; nucleotides not matched to a gene: 13. Germline V gene lookup returns CDR1 DFQATT and CDR2 SNEGSKA (reference sequence).

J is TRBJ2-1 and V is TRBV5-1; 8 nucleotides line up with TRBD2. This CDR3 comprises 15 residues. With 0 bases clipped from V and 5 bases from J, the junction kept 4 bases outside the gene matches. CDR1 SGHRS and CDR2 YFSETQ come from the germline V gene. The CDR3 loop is CASSLVSGANNEQFF. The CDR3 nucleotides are TGCGCCAGCAGCTTGGTTAGCGGGGCCAACAATGAGCAGTTCTTC.

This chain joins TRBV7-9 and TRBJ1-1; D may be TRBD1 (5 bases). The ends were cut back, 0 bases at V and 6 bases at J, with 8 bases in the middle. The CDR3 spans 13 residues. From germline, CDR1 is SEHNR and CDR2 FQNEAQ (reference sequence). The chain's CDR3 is CASSLAQGPEAFF. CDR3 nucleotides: TGTGCCAGCAGCTTAGCGCAGGGACCTGAAGCTTTCTTT.

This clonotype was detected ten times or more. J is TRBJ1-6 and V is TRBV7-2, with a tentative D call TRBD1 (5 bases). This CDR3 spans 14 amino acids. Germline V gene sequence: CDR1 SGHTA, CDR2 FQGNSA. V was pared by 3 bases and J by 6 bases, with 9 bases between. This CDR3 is CASSFSGVNSPLHF. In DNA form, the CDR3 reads TGTGCCAGCAGCTTTTCGGGGGTTAATTCACCCCTCCACTTT. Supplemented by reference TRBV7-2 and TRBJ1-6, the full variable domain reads GAGVSQSPSNKVTEKGKDVELRCDPISGHTALYWYRQSLGQGLEFLIYFQGNSAPDKSGLPSDRFSAERTGGSVSTLTIQRTQQEDSAVYLCASSFSGVNSPLHFGNGTRLTVT.

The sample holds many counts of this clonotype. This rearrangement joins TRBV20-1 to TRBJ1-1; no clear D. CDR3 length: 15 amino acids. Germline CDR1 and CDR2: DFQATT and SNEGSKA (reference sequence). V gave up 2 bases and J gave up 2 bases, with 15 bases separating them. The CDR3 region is CSARSPVGRNTEAFF. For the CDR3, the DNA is TGCAGTGCTAGATCCCCGGTGGGGAGAAACACTGAAGCTTTCTTT.

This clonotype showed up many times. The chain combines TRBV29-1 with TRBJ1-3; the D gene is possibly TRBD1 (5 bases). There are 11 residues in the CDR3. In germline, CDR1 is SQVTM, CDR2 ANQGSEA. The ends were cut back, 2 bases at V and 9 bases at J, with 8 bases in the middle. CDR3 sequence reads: CSVERGGTIYF. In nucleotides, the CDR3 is TGCAGCGTTGAAAGGGGTGGCACCATATATTTT.

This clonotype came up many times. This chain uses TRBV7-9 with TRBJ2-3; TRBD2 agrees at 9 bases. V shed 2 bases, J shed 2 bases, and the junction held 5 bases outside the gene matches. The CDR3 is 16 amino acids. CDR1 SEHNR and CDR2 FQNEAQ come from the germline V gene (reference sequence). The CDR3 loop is CASSLIAGALTDTQYF. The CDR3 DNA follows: TGTGCCAGCAGCTTAATAGCGGGGGCCCTCACAGATACGCAGTATTTT.

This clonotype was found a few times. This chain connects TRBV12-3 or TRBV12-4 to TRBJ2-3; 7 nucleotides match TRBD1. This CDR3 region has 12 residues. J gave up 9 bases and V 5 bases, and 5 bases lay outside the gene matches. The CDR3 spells CASSQLDRTQYF. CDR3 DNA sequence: TGTGCCAGCAGTCAATTGGACAGGACGCAGTATTTT.

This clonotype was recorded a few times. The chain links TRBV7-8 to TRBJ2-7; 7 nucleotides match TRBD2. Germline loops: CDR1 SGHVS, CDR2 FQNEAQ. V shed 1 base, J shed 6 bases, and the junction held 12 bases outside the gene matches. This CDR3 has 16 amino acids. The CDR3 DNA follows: TGTGCCAGCAGCTTAGTACAAGCGGGGCGATTCGGCGAGCAGTACGTC. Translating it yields CASSLVQAGRFGEQYV.

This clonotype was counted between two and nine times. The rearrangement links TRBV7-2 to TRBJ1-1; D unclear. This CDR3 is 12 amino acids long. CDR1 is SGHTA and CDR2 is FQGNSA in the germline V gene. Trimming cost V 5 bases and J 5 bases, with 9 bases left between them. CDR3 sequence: CASSSMSTEAFF. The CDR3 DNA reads TGTGCCAGCAGCAGCATGAGTACTGAAGCTTTCTTT.

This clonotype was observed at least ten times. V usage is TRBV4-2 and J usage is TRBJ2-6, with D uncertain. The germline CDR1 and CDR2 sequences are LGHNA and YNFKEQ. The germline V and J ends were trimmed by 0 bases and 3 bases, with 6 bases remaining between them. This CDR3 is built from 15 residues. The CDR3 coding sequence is TGTGCCAGCAGCCAAGATTCCAGTGGGGCCAACGTCCTGACTTTC. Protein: CASSQDSSGANVLTF.

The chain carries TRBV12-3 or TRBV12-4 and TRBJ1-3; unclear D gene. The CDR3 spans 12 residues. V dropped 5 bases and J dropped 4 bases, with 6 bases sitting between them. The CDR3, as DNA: TGTGCCAGCAGTCGCCAAGGAAACACCATATATTTT. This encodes CASSRQGNTIYF.

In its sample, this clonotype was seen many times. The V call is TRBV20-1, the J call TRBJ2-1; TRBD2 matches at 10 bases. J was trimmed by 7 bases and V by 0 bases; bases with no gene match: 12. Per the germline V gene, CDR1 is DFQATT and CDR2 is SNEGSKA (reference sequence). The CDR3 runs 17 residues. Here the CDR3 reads CSARDLGSGGYGNEQFF. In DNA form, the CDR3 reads TGCAGTGCTAGAGATCTGGGTAGCGGGGGGTATGGGAATGAGCAGTTCTTC.

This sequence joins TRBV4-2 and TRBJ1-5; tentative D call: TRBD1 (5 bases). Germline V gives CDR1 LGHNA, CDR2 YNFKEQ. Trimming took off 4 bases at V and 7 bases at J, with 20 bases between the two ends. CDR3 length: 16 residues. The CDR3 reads CASSPLRGDGTQPQHF. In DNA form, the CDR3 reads TGTGCCAGCAGCCCGTTGAGAGGGGACGGCACCCAGCCCCAGCATTTT.

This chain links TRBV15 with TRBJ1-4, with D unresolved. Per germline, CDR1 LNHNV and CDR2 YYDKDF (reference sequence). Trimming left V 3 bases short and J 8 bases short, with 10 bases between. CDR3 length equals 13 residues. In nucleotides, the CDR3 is TGTGCCACCAGCAGTGACAAAAGAGAAAAACTGTTTTTT. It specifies CATSSDKREKLFF.

In nucleotides, the CDR3 is TGTGCCAGCAGCGACCCTCGGGGCACAGATACGCAGTATTTT. It translates to CASSDPRGTDTQYF. The rearrangement joins TRBV9 to TRBJ2-3; no reliable D call. Trimming took 3 bases from V and 1 from J, leaving 9 bases between them. The CDR3 has 14 residues. Germline loops: CDR1 SGDLS, CDR2 YYNGEE.

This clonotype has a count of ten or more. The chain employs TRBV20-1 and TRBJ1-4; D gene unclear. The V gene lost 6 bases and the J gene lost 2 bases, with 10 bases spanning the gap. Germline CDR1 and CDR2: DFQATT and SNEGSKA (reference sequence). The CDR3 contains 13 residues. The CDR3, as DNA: TGCAGTGCCAGGCCCTCGACTAATGAAAAACTGTTTTTT. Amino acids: CSARPSTNEKLFF.

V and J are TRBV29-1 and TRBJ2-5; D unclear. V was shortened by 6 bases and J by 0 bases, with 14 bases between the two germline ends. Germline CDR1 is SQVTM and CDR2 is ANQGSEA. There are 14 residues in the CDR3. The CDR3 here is CSVDGVWNQETQYF. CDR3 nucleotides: TGCAGCGTCGATGGGGTCTGGAACCAAGAGACCCAGTACTTC.

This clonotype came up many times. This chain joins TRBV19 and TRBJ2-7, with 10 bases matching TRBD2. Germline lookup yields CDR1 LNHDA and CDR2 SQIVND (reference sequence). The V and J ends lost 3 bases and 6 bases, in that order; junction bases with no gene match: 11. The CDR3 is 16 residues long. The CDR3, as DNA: TGTGCCAGTAGTATTACCAGCGGGGGGGCCCGGGGCGAGCAGTACTTC. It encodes CASSITSGGARGEQYF.

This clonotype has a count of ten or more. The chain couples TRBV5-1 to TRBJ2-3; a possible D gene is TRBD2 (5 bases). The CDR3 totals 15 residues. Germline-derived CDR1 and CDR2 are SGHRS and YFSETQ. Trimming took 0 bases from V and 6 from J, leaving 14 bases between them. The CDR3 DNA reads TGCGCCAGCAGCTTGGAGGGCGCCAGGAGGGATACGCAGTATTTT. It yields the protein CASSLEGARRDTQYF.

Here the CDR3 reads CASRGNLQVFF. The CDR3 DNA sequence: TGTGCCAGTAGGGGAAATCTACAGGTTTTCTTT. The chain joins TRBV19 to TRBJ1-1; TRBD1 is a possible D gene (5 bases). The CDR3 is made up of 11 amino acids. Looked up from germline, CDR1 is LNHDA and CDR2 is SQIVND (reference sequence). V shed 6 bases and J shed 13 bases, with 15 bases lying between them.

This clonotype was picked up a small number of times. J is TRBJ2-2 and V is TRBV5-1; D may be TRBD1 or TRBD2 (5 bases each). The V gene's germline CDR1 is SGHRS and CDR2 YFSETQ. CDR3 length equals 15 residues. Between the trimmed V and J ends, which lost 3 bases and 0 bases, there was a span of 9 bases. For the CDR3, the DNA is TGCGCCAGCAGCTATGAGGGGCCGAACACCGGGGAGCTGTTTTTT. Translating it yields CASSYEGPNTGELFF.

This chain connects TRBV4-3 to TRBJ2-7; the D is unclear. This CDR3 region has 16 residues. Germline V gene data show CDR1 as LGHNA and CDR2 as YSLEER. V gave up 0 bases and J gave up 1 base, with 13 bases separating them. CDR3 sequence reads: CASSQDYPTVSYEQYF. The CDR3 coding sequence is TGCGCCAGCAGCCAAGATTACCCGACTGTTTCCTACGAGCAGTACTTC.

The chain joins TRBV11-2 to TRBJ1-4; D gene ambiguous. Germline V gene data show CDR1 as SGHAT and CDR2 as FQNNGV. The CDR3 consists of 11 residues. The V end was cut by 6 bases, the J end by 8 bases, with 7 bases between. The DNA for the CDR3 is TGTGCCAGCAGGGCTAGGGAAAAACTGTTTTTT. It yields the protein CASRAREKLFF.

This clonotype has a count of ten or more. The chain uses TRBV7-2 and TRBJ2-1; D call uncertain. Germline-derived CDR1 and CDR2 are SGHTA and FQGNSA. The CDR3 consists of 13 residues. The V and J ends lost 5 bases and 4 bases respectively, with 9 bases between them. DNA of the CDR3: TGTGCCAGCAGCAGAACAGTTTACAATGAGCAGTTCTTC. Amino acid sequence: CASSRTVYNEQFF.